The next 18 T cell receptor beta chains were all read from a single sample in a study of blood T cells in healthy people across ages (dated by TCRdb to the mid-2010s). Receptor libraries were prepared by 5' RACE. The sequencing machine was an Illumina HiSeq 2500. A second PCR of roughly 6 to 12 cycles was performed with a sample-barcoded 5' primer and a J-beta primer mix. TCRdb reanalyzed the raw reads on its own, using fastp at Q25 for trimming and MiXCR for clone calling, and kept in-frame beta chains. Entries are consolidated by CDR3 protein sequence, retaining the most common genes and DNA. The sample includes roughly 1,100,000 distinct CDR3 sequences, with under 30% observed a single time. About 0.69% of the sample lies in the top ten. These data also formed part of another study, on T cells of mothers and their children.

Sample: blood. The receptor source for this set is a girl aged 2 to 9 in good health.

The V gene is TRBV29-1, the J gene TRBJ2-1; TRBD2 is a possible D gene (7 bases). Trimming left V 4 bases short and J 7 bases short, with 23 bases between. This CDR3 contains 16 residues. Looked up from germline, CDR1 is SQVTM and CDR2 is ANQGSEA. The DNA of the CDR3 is TGCAGCGTTGGAGGGATGTTAGGGGGGGGACGAAATGAGCAGTTCTTC. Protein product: CSVGGMLGGGRNEQFF.

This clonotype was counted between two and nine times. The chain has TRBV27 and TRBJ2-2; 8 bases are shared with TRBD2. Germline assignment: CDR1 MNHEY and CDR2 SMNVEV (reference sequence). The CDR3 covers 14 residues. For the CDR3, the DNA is TGTGCTACGACGCGAATAGCGGGATCCGGGGAGCTGTTTTTT. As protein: CATTRIAGSGELFF.

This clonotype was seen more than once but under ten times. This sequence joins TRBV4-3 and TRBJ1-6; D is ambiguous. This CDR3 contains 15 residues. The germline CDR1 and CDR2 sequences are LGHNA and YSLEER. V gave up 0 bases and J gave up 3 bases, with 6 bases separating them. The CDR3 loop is CASSQDHSYNSPLHF. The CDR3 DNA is TGCGCCAGCAGCCAAGATCACAGCTATAATTCACCCCTCCACTTT.

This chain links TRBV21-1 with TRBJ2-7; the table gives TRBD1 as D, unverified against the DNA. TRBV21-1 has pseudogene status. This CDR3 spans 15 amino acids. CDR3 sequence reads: CASSRPPPGTYEQYF. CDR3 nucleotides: TGTGCCAGCAGCAGGCCCCCCCCAGGGACCTACGAGCAGTACTTC.

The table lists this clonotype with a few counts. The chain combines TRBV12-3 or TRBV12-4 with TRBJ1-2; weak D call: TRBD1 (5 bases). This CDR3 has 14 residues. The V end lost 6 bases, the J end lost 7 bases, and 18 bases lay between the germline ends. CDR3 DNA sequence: TGTGCCAGCAGCTCTGGAGGGGCGGTGGGTGGCTACACCTTC. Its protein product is CASSSGGAVGGYTF.

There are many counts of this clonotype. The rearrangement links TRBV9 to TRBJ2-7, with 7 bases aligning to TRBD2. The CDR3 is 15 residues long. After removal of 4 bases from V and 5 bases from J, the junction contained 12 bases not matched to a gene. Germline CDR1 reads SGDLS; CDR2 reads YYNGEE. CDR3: CASSPRIAGADEQYF. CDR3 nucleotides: TGTGCCAGCAGCCCCCGGATAGCGGGTGCCGACGAGCAGTACTTC.

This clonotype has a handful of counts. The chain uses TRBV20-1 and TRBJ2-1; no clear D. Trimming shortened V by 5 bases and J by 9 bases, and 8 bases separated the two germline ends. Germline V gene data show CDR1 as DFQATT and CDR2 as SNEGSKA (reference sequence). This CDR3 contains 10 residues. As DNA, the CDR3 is TGCAGTGCTTTCCAAAGTGAGCAGTTCTTC. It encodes CSAFQSEQFF.

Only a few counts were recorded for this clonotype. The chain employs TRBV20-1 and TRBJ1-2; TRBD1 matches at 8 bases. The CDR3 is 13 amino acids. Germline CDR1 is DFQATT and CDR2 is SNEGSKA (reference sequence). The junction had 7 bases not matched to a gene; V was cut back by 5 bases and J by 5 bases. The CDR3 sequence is CSAQTGTGYGYTF. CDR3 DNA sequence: TGCAGTGCTCAAACTGGGACAGGTTATGGCTACACCTTC.

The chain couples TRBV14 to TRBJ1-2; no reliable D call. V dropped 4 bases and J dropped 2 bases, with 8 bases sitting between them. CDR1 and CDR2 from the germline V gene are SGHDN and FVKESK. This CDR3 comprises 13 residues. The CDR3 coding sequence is TGTGCCAGCAGCCTTTTCGGGAACTATGGCTACACCTTC. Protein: CASSLFGNYGYTF.

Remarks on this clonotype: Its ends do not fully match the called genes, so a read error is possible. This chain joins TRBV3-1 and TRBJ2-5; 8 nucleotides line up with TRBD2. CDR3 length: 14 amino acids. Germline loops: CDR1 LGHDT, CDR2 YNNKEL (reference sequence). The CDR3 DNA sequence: TGTACCAGCAGCTACCGCGGGGGGCGGGAGACCCAGTACTTC. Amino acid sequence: CTSSYRGGRETQYF.

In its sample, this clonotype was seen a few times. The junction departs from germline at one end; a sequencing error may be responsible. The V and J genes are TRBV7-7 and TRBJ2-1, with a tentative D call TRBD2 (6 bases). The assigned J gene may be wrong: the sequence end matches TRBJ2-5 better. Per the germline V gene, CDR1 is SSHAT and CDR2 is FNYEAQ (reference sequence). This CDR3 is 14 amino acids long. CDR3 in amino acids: CASSSGEEEETQYF. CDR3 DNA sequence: TGTGCTAGCAGCTCCGGGGAGGAAGAAGAGACCCAGTACTTC.

The CDR3 reads CASSPTSERTDTQYF. CDR3 sequence (DNA): TGTGCCAGCAGCCCAACTAGCGAACGCACAGATACGCAGTATTTT. V and J are TRBV5-5 and TRBJ2-3; 7 nucleotides agree with TRBD2. Germline CDR1 is SGHKS and CDR2 is YYEKEE (reference sequence). CDR3 length: 15 amino acids. The trim removed 4 bases at V and 1 base at J, leaving 6 bases unmatched.

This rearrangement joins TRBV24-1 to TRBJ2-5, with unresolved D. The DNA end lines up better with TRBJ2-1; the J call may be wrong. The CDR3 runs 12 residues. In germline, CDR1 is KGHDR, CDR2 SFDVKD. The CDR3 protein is CATSDLGFEQFF. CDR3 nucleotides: TGTGCCACCAGTGATTTGGGGTTTGAGCAGTTCTTC.

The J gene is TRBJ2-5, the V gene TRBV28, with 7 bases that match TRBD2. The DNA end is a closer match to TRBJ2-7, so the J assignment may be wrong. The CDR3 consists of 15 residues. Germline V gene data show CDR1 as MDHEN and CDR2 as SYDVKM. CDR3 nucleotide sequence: TGTGCCAGCAGTTTCGGGGGGTCCACCTCCTACGAGCAGTACTTC. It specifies CASSFGGSTSYEQYF.

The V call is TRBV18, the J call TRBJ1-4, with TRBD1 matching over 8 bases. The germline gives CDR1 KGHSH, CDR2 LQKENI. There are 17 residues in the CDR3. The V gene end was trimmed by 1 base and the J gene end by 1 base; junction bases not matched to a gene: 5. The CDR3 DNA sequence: TGTGCCAGCTCACCACTATTAGGACAGGGAACTAATGAAAAACTGTTTTTT. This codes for CASSPLLGQGTNEKLFF.

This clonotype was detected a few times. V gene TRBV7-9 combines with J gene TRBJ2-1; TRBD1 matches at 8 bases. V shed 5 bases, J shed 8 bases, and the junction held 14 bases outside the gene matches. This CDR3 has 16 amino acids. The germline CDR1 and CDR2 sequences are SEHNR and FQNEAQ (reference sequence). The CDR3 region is CASSARKDRVGHEQFF. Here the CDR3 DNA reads TGTGCCAGCAGCGCAAGGAAGGACAGGGTGGGTCATGAGCAGTTCTTC. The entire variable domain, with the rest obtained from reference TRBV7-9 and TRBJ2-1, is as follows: DTGVSQNPRHKITKRGQNVTFRCDPISEHNRLYWYRQTLGQGPEFLTYFQNEAQLEKSRLLSDRFSAERPKGSFSTLEIQRTEQGDSAMYLCASSARKDRVGHEQFFGPGTRLTVL.

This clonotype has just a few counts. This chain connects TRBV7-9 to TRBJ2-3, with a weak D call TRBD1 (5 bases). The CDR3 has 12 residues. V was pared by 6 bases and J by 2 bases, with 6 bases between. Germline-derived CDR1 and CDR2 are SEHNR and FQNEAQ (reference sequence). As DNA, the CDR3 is TGTGCCAGCAGACAGGCCACAGATACGCAGTATTTT. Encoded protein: CASRQATDTQYF.

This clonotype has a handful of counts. The CDR3 sequence: CSASGGERTDTQYF. CDR3 DNA: TGCAGTGCTAGCGGGGGGGAGCGCACAGATACGCAGTATTTT. V is TRBV20-1 and J is TRBJ2-3; 8 nucleotides line up with TRBD2. Trimming removed 3 bases from V and 1 base from J; junction bases left unmatched: 3. CDR3 size: 14 residues. Germline V gives CDR1 DFQATT, CDR2 SNEGSKA (reference sequence).